Reported below is one TCR beta chain. Its antigen is as yet unknown. These data belong to a study of a mutant IDH1 vaccine in newly diagnosed glioma. Assay used: immunoSEQ multiplex PCR; TCRdb lists only in-frame clones, some missing. The table lists some 60,000 clones, approximately 90% of them singletons. CDR3 length: 15 residues. Germline V gene sequence: CDR1 GTSNPN, CDR2 SVGIG (reference sequence). V lost 1 base to trimming and J lost 0 bases, with 10 bases between them. Time point given: week 5, during vaccination. Vaccinated patients received 300 ug of mutant IDH1 20-mer peptide per dose, with topical imiquimod.

The origin of this receptor is a woman aged 40 to 50 with glioma. This sample comprised PBMCs, obtained from a glioma patient whose treatment included an IDH1 peptide vaccine. V and J are TRBV30 and TRBJ2-1; possibly TRBD1 or TRBD2 for D (5 bases each). CDR3 coding DNA: TGTGCCTGGAGTGGAGGGGTTAGCTCCTACAATGAGCAGTTCTTC. Translation: CAWSGGVSSYNEQFF.